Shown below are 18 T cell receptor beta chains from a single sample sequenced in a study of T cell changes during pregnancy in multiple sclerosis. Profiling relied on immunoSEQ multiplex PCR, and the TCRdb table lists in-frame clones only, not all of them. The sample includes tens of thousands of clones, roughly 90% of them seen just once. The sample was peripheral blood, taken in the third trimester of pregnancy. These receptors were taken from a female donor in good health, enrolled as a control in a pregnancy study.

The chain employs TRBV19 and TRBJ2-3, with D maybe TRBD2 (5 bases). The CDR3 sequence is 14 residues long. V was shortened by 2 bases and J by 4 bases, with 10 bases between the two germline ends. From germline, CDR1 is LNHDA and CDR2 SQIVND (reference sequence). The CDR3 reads CASSIRAGPDTQYF. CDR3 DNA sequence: TGTGCCAGTAGTATACGGGCGGGCCCAGATACGCAGTATTTT.

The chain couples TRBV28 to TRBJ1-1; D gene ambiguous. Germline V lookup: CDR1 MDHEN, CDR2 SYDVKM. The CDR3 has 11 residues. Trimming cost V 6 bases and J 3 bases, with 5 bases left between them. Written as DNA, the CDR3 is TGTGCCAGCAGGAGATACACTGAAGCTTTCTTT. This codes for CASRRYTEAFF.

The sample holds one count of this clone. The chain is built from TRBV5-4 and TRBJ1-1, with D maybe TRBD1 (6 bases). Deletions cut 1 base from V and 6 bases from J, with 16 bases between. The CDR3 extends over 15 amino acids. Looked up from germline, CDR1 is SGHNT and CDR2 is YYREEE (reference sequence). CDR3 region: CASSLLGAGVPEAFF. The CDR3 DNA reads TGTGCCAGCAGCTTGTTAGGGGCAGGGGTGCCTGAAGCTTTCTTT.

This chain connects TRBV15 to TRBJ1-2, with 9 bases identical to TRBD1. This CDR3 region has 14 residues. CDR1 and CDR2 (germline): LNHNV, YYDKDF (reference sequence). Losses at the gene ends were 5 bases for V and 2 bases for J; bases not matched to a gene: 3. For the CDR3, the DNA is TGTGCCACCAGCGGGGACAGGGCGAACTATGGCTACACCTTC. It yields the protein CATSGDRANYGYTF.

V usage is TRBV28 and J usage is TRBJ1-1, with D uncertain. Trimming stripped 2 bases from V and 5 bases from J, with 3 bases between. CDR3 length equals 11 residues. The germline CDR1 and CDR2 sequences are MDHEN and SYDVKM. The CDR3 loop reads CASSLLTEAFF. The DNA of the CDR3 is TGTGCCAGCAGTTTACTAACTGAAGCTTTCTTT.

CDR3 nucleotides: TGCAGCGTGACTTCGGACAGGCATGAGCAGTTCTTC. Translation: CSVTSDRHEQFF. V and J are TRBV29-1 and TRBJ2-1; TRBD1 matches at 7 bases. With 6 bases clipped from V and 8 bases from J, the junction kept 7 bases outside the gene matches. Germline V gene data show CDR1 as SQVTM and CDR2 as ANQGSEA. This CDR3 region has 12 residues.

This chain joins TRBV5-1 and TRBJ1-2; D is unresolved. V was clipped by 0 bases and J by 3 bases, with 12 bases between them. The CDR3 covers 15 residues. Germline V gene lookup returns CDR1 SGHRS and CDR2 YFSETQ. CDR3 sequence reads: CASSLDRSFHYGYTF. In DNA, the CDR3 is TGCGCCAGCAGCTTGGACAGAAGTTTCCACTATGGCTACACCTTC.

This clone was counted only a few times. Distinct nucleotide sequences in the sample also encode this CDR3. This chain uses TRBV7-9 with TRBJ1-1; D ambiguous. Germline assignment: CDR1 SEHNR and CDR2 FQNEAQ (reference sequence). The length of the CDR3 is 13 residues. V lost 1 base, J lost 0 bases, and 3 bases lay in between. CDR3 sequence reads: CASSLDMNTEAFF. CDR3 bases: TGTGCCAGCAGCTTAGATATGAACACTGAAGCTTTCTTT. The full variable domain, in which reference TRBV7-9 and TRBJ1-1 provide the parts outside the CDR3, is DTGVSQNPRHKITKRGQNVTFRCDPISEHNRLYWYRQTLGQGPEFLTYFQNEAQLEKSRLLSDRFSAERPKGSFSTLEIQRTEQGDSAMYLCASSLDMNTEAFFGQGTRLTVV.

CDR3 nucleotide sequence: TGTGCCAGCAGTGAAATCGACAGGTCGAACACTGAAGCTTTCTTT. Protein product: CASSEIDRSNTEAFF. This chain connects TRBV6-1 to TRBJ1-1; D perhaps matches TRBD1 (6 bases). The CDR3 has 15 residues. Germline CDR1 reads MNHNS; CDR2 reads SASEGT. Trimming took off 2 bases at V and 1 base at J, with 11 bases between the two ends.

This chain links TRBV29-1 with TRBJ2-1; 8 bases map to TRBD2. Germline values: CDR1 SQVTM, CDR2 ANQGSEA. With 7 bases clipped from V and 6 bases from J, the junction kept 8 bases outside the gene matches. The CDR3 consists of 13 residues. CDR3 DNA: TGCAGCGCCCCGGGAGGGCCAGTCAATGAGCAGTTCTTC. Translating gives CSAPGGPVNEQFF.

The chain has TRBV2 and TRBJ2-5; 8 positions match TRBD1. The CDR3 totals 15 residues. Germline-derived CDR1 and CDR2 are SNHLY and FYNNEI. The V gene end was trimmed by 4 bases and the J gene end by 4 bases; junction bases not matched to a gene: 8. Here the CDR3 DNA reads TGTGCCAGCAGTGCCGACAGGGGTGGGTCAGAGACCCAGTACTTC. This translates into CASSADRGGSETQYF.

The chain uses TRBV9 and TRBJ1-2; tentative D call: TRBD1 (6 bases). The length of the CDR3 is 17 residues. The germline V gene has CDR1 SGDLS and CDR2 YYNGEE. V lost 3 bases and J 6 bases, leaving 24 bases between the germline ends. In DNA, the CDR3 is TGTGCCAGCAGCGCCCCTAGGACGGGGGGCGCGTCACATGGCTACACCTTC. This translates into CASSAPRTGGASHGYTF.

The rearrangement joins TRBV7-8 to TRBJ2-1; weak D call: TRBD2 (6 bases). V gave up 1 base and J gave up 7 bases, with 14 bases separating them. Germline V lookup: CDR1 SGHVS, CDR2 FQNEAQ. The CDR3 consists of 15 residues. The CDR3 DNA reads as TGTGCCAGCAGCTTAGGGGTGACTAGGGAAAATGAGCAGTTCTTC. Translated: CASSLGVTRENEQFF.

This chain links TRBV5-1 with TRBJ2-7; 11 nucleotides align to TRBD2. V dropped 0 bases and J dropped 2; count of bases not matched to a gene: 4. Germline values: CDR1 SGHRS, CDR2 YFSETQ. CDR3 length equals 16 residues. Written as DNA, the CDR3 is TGCGCCAGCAGCTTGGCCCCTAGCGGGGGGCCCTACGAGCAGTACTTC. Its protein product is CASSLAPSGGPYEQYF.

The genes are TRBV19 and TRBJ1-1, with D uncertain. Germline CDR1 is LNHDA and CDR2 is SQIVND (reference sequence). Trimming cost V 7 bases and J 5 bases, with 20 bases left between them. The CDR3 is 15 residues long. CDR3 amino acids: CASTIKGRTGTEAFF. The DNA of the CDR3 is TGTGCCAGTACCATTAAGGGCCGGACGGGGACTGAAGCTTTCTTT.

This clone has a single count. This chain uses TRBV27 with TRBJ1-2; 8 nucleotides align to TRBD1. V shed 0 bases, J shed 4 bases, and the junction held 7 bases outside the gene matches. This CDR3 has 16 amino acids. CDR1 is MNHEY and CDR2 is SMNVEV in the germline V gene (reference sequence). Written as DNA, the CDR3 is TGTGCCAGCAGTTTATCCCCGCCAGGGGGCGGCTATGGCTACACCTTC. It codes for CASSLSPPGGGYGYTF.

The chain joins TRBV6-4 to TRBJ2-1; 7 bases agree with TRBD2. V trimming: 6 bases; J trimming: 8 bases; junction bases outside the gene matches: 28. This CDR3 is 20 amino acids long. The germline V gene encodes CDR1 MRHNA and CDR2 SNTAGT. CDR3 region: CASSETNPCRASGLEDEQFF. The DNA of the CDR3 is TGTGCCAGCAGCGAAACAAACCCCTGTCGGGCTAGCGGATTGGAGGATGAGCAGTTCTTC.

The CDR3 is CASSWLSTGELFF. CDR3 sequence (DNA): TGTGCCAGCAGTTGGCTTTCCACCGGGGAGCTGTTTTTT. The chain combines TRBV27 with TRBJ2-2; D gene ambiguous. Germline CDR1 MNHEY, CDR2 SMNVEV (reference sequence). The ends were cut back, 4 bases at V and 4 bases at J, with 7 bases in the middle. The CDR3 is 13 residues long.